A selection of T cell receptor beta chains follows, all from one sample in a study of blood T cells in healthy people across ages. TCRdb passed the 5' RACE reads through MiXCR, listing each CDR3 protein once. The sample includes hundreds of thousands of distinct CDR3 sequences, 47% of them seen just once. Sequencing used blood. These receptors were taken from a man older than 75 in good health. Each CDR3 is given with its conserved first and last residue. D genes are given only for firm matches. A clone size is listed for some rows: how often the clone was seen (once, few, many), or a class if it is expanded.

CASSLSGGVGGEKLFF TGTGCCAGCAGTTTGTCTGGGGGAGTGGGGGGAGAAAAACTGTTTTTT NA TRBJ1-4 NA TRBV12-3/TRBV12-4
CASSQSRYGEQYF TGTGCCAGCAGCCAAAGTAGGTATGGCGAGCAGTACTTC NA TRBJ2-7 NA TRBV3-1
CASNTGGAMNTEAFF TGTGCCAGCAATACAGGGGGCGCCATGAACACTGAAGCTTTCTTT TRBD1 TRBJ1-1 few TRBV6-6
CSASLRGGEETQYF TGCAGTGCTAGTCTTCGTGGGGGAGAAGAGACCCAGTACTTC NA TRBJ2-5 once TRBV20-1
CASSLGPLSDTQYF TGTGCCAGCAGCCTAGGACCGTTGTCAGATACGCAGTATTTT NA TRBJ2-3 NA TRBV11-2
CASSSTGFTDTQYF TGTGCCAGCAGCTCCACAGGATTCACAGATACGCAGTATTTT NA TRBJ2-3 NA TRBV14
CASSLEGTGTYEQYF TGCGCCAGCAGCTTGGAAGGGACAGGAACCTACGAGCAGTACTTC TRBD1 TRBJ2-7 few TRBV5-1
CASPGQGKGNEQFF TGTGCCAGCCCTGGACAGGGGAAGGGCAATGAGCAGTTCTTC TRBD1 TRBJ2-1 NA TRBV12-3/TRBV12-4
CASSRTGAETQYF TGTGCCAGCAGCCGGACAGGGGCAGAGACCCAGTACTTC TRBD1 TRBJ2-5 NA TRBV12-3/TRBV12-4
CASRYNGARQETQYF TGCGCCAGCAGGTATAATGGAGCGCGCCAAGAGACCCAGTACTTC NA TRBJ2-5 NA TRBV5-1
CASSPRVPGDEQYF TGTGCCAGCAGTCCCCGCGTGCCGGGGGACGAGCAGTACTTC NA TRBJ2-7 few TRBV28
CAISETSGTYEQYF TGTGCCATCAGTGAGACTAGCGGTACCTACGAGCAGTACTTC TRBD2 TRBJ2-7 NA TRBV10-3
CSARDWGGDNGYTF TGCAGTGCTAGAGATTGGGGGGGAGATAATGGCTACACCTTC NA TRBJ1-2 few TRBV20-1
CASSATASYEQYF TGTGCCAGCAGTGCTACAGCGTCCTACGAGCAGTACTTC NA TRBJ2-7 few TRBV7-3
CASSRRGSTDTQYF TGTGCCAGCAGCCGTCGGGGTTCCACAGATACGCAGTATTTT NA TRBJ2-3 few TRBV7-2
CASSLWGFEGGTYEQYF TGCGCCAGCAGCTTGTGGGGATTTGAGGGGGGGACCTACGAGCAGTACTTC NA TRBJ2-7 NA TRBV5-1
CASSSTGQQETQYF TGTGCCAGCAGCTCGACAGGGCAGCAAGAGACCCAGTACTTC TRBD1 TRBJ2-5 many TRBV6-6
CASSYSVRGDQPQHF TGTGCCAGCAGTTACAGCGTAAGGGGAGATCAGCCCCAGCATTTT NA TRBJ1-5 NA TRBV6-6
CASSTGQGFDIQYF TGTGCCAGCAGCACGGGACAGGGTTTTGACATTCAGTACTTC TRBD1 TRBJ2-4 many TRBV7-9
CASSQGRFSYNEQFF TGTGCCAGCAGCCAAGGAAGGTTCTCCTACAATGAGCAGTTCTTC NA TRBJ2-1 NA TRBV3-1
CASSYLAGAADTQYF TGTGCCAGCAGTTATCTAGCGGGGGCGGCAGATACGCAGTATTTT TRBD2 TRBJ2-3 many TRBV6-5
CASSSLPNTEAFF TGTGCCAGCAGCTCCCTCCCGAACACTGAAGCTTTCTTT NA TRBJ1-1 NA TRBV7-2